These 28 T cell receptor beta chains originate from one sample sequenced in a study of T cell responses to AZD1222 COVID-19 vaccine. Clones were read by immunoSEQ multiplex PCR, and TCRdb kept only the in-frame ones, dropping some. The table has approximately 150,000 clones, around 90% seen once. The sequenced sample was peripheral blood, obtained 28 days after the second AZD1222 dose. These TCRs come from an adult who received the AZD1222 COVID-19 vaccine.

The V and J genes are TRBV7-9 and TRBJ1-3, with TRBD1 as a possible D gene (5 bases). CDR3 length: 14 amino acids. The germline V gene encodes CDR1 SEHNR and CDR2 FQNEAQ (reference sequence). V was trimmed by 5 bases and J by 1 base, leaving 9 bases between them. CDR3 loop: CASSDRGSGNTIYF. CDR3 coding DNA: TGTGCCAGCAGCGATAGGGGTTCTGGAAACACCATATATTTT.

The rearrangement uses TRBV6-1 and TRBJ2-5; 10 bases match TRBD2. After removal of 1 base from V and 4 bases from J, the junction contained 3 bases not matched to a gene. Germline V lookup: CDR1 MNHNS, CDR2 SASEGT. This CDR3 spans 15 amino acids. DNA for the CDR3: TGTGCCAGCAGTGAAGGGGCTAGCGGGGGAGAGACCCAGTACTTC. It specifies CASSEGASGGETQYF.

CDR3 residues: CASSLTLGTNTGELFF. The CDR3 DNA reads TGCGCCAGCAGCTTAACGTTAGGGACAAACACCGGGGAGCTGTTTTTT. The genes are TRBV5-1 and TRBJ2-2, with a possible D match to TRBD1 (6 bases). The V and J ends lost 2 bases and 2 bases respectively, with 13 bases between them. This CDR3 is 16 amino acids long. Germline CDR1 reads SGHRS; CDR2 reads YFSETQ.

V usage is TRBV5-1 and J usage is TRBJ2-7; 7 nucleotides line up with TRBD1. The ends lost 4 bases at V and 5 bases at J; junction bases unmatched: 12. This CDR3 spans 15 amino acids. Germline CDR1 reads SGHRS; CDR2 reads YFSETQ. DNA for the CDR3: TGCGCCAGCAGCCTTGGACAGGCAGGTTGGGACGAGCAGTACTTC. Protein product: CASSLGQAGWDEQYF.

This sequence joins TRBV19 and TRBJ1-2; possible D gene TRBD1, 5 bases. Germline CDR1 is LNHDA and CDR2 is SQIVND (reference sequence). The length of the CDR3 is 14 residues. Deletions cut 10 bases from V and 6 bases from J, with 21 bases between. Here the CDR3 DNA reads TGTGCCACTCAAATAAGGGGCATGCAAAATGGCTACACCTTC. It codes for CATQIRGMQNGYTF.

The chain carries TRBV10-3 and TRBJ1-1; 7 bases are shared with TRBD1. Trimming took 8 bases from V and 5 from J; bases not matched to a gene: 5. The CDR3 is 12 residues long. CDR1 is ENHRY and CDR2 is SYGVKD in the germline V gene. CDR3 sequence: CAIATGFTEAFF. Written as DNA, the CDR3 is TGTGCCATCGCGACAGGGTTTACTGAAGCTTTCTTT.

The V gene is TRBV15, the J gene TRBJ2-1, with D possibly TRBD2 on 5 matching bases. V was pared by 0 bases and J by 4 bases, with 10 bases between. The CDR3 spans 15 residues. Germline lookup yields CDR1 LNHNV and CDR2 YYDKDF (reference sequence). The CDR3 DNA reads as TGTGCCACCAGCAGAGAAACTAGGGTATACAATGAGCAGTTCTTC. Translation gives CATSRETRVYNEQFF.

The rearrangement links TRBV18 to TRBJ1-4; possible D gene TRBD1, 6 bases. V lost 5 bases, J lost 5 bases, and 18 bases lay in between. The CDR3 runs 16 residues. Germline CDR1 is KGHSH and CDR2 is LQKENI. The CDR3 sequence is CASSSQQGPINEKLFF. Here the CDR3 DNA reads TGTGCCAGCTCATCACAACAGGGACCCATAAATGAAAAACTGTTTTTT. Together with reference TRBV18 and TRBJ1-4, the CDR3 gives the full variable domain: NAGVMQNPRHLVRRRGQEARLRCSPMKGHSHVYWYRQLPEEGLKFMVYLQKENIIDESGMPKERFSAEFPKEGPSILRIQQVVRGDSAAYFCASSSQQGPINEKLFFGSGTQLSVL.

The chain combines TRBV14 with TRBJ1-1, with D possibly being TRBD1 (6 bases). Trimming shortened V by 1 base and J by 1 base, and 19 bases separated the two germline ends. The germline gives CDR1 SGHDN, CDR2 FVKESK. CDR3 length: 18 residues. The chain's CDR3 is CASSQALGGWAPNTEAFF. The CDR3, as DNA: TGTGCCAGCAGCCAAGCTTTAGGGGGGTGGGCTCCGAACACTGAAGCTTTCTTT.

A word on this clone: This same CDR3 is encoded by further DNA sequences in the sample. J is TRBJ1-4 and V is TRBV19; D is unresolved. V dropped 3 bases and J dropped 0 bases, with 8 bases sitting between them. The CDR3 totals 15 residues. Germline CDR1 LNHDA, CDR2 SQIVND (reference sequence). The CDR3 nucleotides read TGTGCCAGTAGTATGGGCACAGCAACTAATGAAAAACTGTTTTTT. It codes for CASSMGTATNEKLFF.

This clone was recorded once. The chain recombines TRBV14 with TRBJ2-5, with 8 bases fitting TRBD1. This CDR3 comprises 14 residues. V lost 0 bases, J lost 7 bases, and 4 bases stayed unmatched. The V gene's germline CDR1 is SGHDN and CDR2 FVKESK. DNA of the CDR3: TGTGCCAGCAGCCAAGATAGAGGGACAGGGACCCAGTACTTC. Translated, it gives CASSQDRGTGTQYF.

CDR3 loop: CASSQRGRVGYTF. DNA for the CDR3: TGTGCCAGCAGCCAGAGGGGGAGAGTTGGCTACACCTTC. V usage is TRBV3-1 (or the pseudogene TRBV3-2) and J usage is TRBJ1-2, with a weak D call TRBD1 (6 bases). Between the trimmed V and J ends, which lost 3 bases and 7 bases, there was a span of 12 bases. This CDR3 region has 13 residues. Germline CDR1 LGHDT, CDR2 YNNKEL (reference sequence).

V and J are TRBV6-6 and TRBJ2-1; D gene ambiguous. The CDR3 is made up of 14 amino acids. The germline gives CDR1 MNHNY, CDR2 SVGAGI (reference sequence). Trimming removed 2 bases at V and 1 base at J, with 6 bases between. CDR3 protein: CASSYVGSYNEQFF. CDR3 nucleotide sequence: TGTGCCAGCAGTTACGTAGGGTCCTACAATGAGCAGTTCTTC.

This chain connects TRBV2 to TRBJ2-1; D might be TRBD1 or TRBD2, each matching 6 bases. Trimming shortened V by 7 bases and J by 3 bases, and 10 bases separated the two germline ends. Germline V gene lookup returns CDR1 SNHLY and CDR2 FYNNEI. This CDR3 contains 13 residues. The CDR3 loop reads CASKRGVYNEQFF. The DNA for the CDR3 is TGTGCCAGCAAGAGGGGGGTCTACAATGAGCAGTTCTTC.

The CDR3 DNA reads as TGTGCCAGTAGTATGGTTTACATAGTCAAACTGAACACTGAAGCTTTCTTT. This sequence encodes CASSMVYIVKLNTEAFF. The chain joins TRBV19 to TRBJ1-1; D unclear. CDR3 length equals 17 residues. Germline CDR1 is LNHDA and CDR2 is SQIVND (reference sequence). V was cut by 3 bases and J by 0 bases, with 17 bases left in between.

V and J are TRBV19 and TRBJ2-6; unclear D gene. The V and J ends lost 10 bases and 0 bases respectively, with 19 bases between them. CDR1 and CDR2 (germline): LNHDA, SQIVND (reference sequence). The CDR3 length is 17 residues. CDR3 DNA sequence: TGTGCCACCCTTCCCTCGGACGATAGCTCTGGGGCCAACGTCCTGACTTTC. Translation: CATLPSDDSSGANVLTF.

The V and J genes are TRBV6-5 and TRBJ1-2, with unresolved D. Trimming removed 6 bases at V and 2 bases at J, with 10 bases between. The CDR3 is 13 amino acids. Germline CDR1 reads MNHEY; CDR2 reads SVGAGI. Here the CDR3 reads CASRVPGNYGYTF. DNA for the CDR3: TGTGCCAGCAGGGTCCCCGGAAACTATGGCTACACCTTC.

This clone was counted a single time. The rearrangement uses TRBV19 and TRBJ1-5; D not resolved. The V gene's germline CDR1 is LNHDA and CDR2 SQIVND (reference sequence). V was clipped by 3 bases and J by 3 bases, with 18 bases between them. The CDR3 is made up of 17 amino acids. In DNA form, the CDR3 reads TGTGCCAGTAGTATGAGGAGGGAACGGTTATTCAATCAGCCCCAGCATTTT. Translating gives CASSMRRERLFNQPQHF.

V is TRBV19 and J is TRBJ1-1; 7 positions match TRBD1. The germline gives CDR1 LNHDA, CDR2 SQIVND (reference sequence). With V trimmed by 2 bases and J by 6 bases, 6 bases remained unmatched. The CDR3 spans 14 residues. The CDR3 loop is CASSIIQGRPEAFF. The CDR3 DNA follows: TGTGCCAGTAGTATAATACAGGGGAGACCTGAAGCTTTCTTT.

V usage is TRBV3-1 (or the pseudogene TRBV3-2) and J usage is TRBJ2-2, with 10 bases identical to TRBD2. Looked up from germline, CDR1 is LGHDT and CDR2 is YNNKEL (reference sequence). The CDR3 contains 21 residues. J was trimmed by 6 bases and V by 3 bases; bases with no gene match: 22. The CDR3 coding sequence is TGTGCCAGCAGCCAGAACCCCGCGGAGGCCCAGCGGGGGGGCCGCGCCGGGGAGCTGTTTTTT. This encodes CASSQNPAEAQRGGRAGELFF.

The rearrangement links TRBV18 to TRBJ1-4; TRBD1 aligns across 7 bases. The junction had 4 bases not matched to a gene; V was cut back by 4 bases and J by 2 bases. Germline-derived CDR1 and CDR2 are KGHSH and LQKENI. The CDR3 is made up of 15 amino acids. The CDR3 DNA follows: TGTGCCAGCTCACGGGGACAGATGACTAATGAAAAACTGTTTTTT. The encoded protein is CASSRGQMTNEKLFF.

The sample holds a few counts of this clone. This chain connects TRBV9 to TRBJ2-1; no reliable D call. The CDR3 length is 14 residues. Germline V gives CDR1 SGDLS, CDR2 YYNGEE. Trimming took 0 bases from V and 5 from J, leaving 9 bases between them. The CDR3 coding sequence is TGTGCCAGCAGCGTAGCTGGCCAGAACAATGAGCAGTTCTTC. Its translation is CASSVAGQNNEQFF.

The V and J genes are TRBV11-3 and TRBJ2-1, with 9 bases fitting TRBD1. CDR3 length: 14 residues. The V and J ends lost 5 bases and 10 bases, in that order; junction bases with no gene match: 9. CDR1 and CDR2 (germline): SGHNT, YENEEA. CDR3 protein: CASSPTGGLLEQFF. The CDR3 coding sequence is TGTGCCAGCAGCCCGACAGGGGGGCTGCTCGAGCAGTTCTTC.

J is TRBJ2-5 and V is TRBV7-6; 8 bases are a match to TRBD1. Per germline, CDR1 SGHVS and CDR2 FNYEAQ. V dropped 0 bases and J dropped 4; count of bases not matched to a gene: 7. The CDR3 spans 16 residues. CDR3 in DNA: TGTGCCAGCAGCTTAGCGGGGCAGGGGGCCATAGAGACCCAGTACTTC. Translated, it gives CASSLAGQGAIETQYF.

This clone was seen just once. The V gene is TRBV2, the J gene TRBJ2-2, with 7 bases that match TRBD2. Germline trimming cut 6 bases from V and 4 bases from J; bases unmatched to any gene: 5. From germline, CDR1 is SNHLY and CDR2 FYNNEI. CDR3 length equals 14 residues. The CDR3 coding sequence is TGTGCCAGCAGGGGGGGGACTGGCACCGGGGAGCTGTTTTTT. It is translated as CASRGGTGTGELFF. Filled out from reference TRBV2 and TRBJ2-2, the complete variable domain reads EPEVTQTPSHQVTQMGQEVILRCVPISNHLYFYWYRQILGQKVEFLVSFYNNEISEKSEIFDDQFSVERPDGSNFTLKIRSTKLEDSAMYFCASRGGTGTGELFFGEGSRLTVL.

This sequence joins TRBV2 and TRBJ2-1; the D is unclear. This CDR3 spans 13 amino acids. Per germline, CDR1 SNHLY and CDR2 FYNNEI. The germline V and J ends were trimmed by 7 bases and 6 bases, with 13 bases remaining between them. CDR3 protein: CASNQPPTNEQFF. The CDR3 DNA sequence: TGTGCCAGCAACCAGCCCCCCACCAATGAGCAGTTCTTC.

The gene calls are TRBV29-1 and TRBJ1-2, with TRBD1 identical over 7 bases. This CDR3 contains 14 residues. Germline CDR1 is SQVTM and CDR2 is ANQGSEA. J gave up 6 bases and V 3 bases, and 10 bases lay outside the gene matches. The CDR3 bases are TGCAGCGTTGACAGGGGGGCGGGGATCGATGGCTACACCTTC. Its translation: CSVDRGAGIDGYTF.

This chain joins TRBV15 and TRBJ2-7, with D possibly called TRBD1 or TRBD2 (6 bases each). The V gene's germline CDR1 is LNHNV and CDR2 YYDKDF (reference sequence). Between the trimmed V and J ends, which lost 3 bases and 5 bases, there was a span of 17 bases. This CDR3 region has 15 residues. CDR3 sequence (DNA): TGTGCCACCAGCAGGCCCATCAGGGGAGGCGACGAGCAGTACTTC. This translates into CATSRPIRGGDEQYF.